This T cell receptor (beta chain) appears in the sequencing data of a study of T cell changes during pregnancy in multiple sclerosis. The repertoire was sequenced with immunoSEQ multiplex PCR; TCRdb's copy has only in-frame clones and lacks some. The table lists over 70,000 clones, 80% to 95% of them singletons. V was pared by 1 base and J by 2 bases, with 6 bases of the junction left unmatched. This CDR3 contains 16 residues. The germline CDR1 and CDR2 sequences are SGHDT and YYEEEE. The chain joins TRBV5-6 to TRBJ2-3, with TRBD2 identical over 8 bases. The source is a female donor with multiple sclerosis, enrolled in a pregnancy study. Specimen: peripheral blood, collected in the first trimester of pregnancy. The CDR3 here is CASSLNAGGYTDTQYF. The CDR3 DNA reads as TGTGCCAGCAGCTTGAACGCGGGGGGATACACAGATACGCAGTATTTT.